Listed below are T cell receptor beta chains from one sample, sequenced in a study of blood T cell repertoires in COVID-19. Profiling relied on immunoSEQ multiplex PCR, and the TCRdb table lists in-frame clones only, not all of them. The table has some 270,000 clones, around 82% seen once. Sequencing was carried out using peripheral blood. Source of these receptors: a human donor with COVID-19, enrolled during active disease. The donor label of this sample is uncertain. Both conserved end residues are part of each CDR3. Fields, in order: V gene, J gene, D gene, CDR3 DNA, CDR3 protein. The D gene is left open where the match is weak.

TRBV5-1	TRBJ1-5	TRBD1	TGCGCCAGCAGCTCAGGGGGCGCGGGTCAGCCCCAGCATTTT	CASSSGGAGQPQHF
TRBV21-1	TRBJ2-3	-	TGTGCCAGCAGCAAAGGGGGGACTAGCGGGACAGATACGCAGTATTTT	CASSKGGTSGTDTQYF
TRBV5-1	TRBJ1-1	TRBD1	TGCGCCAGCAGCTCCACAGGGGGCGCTGACACTGAAGCTTTCTTT	CASSSTGGADTEAFF
TRBV11-1	TRBJ1-2	-	TGTGCCAGTAAGGGCGTCGGGGATGGCTACACCTTC	CASKGVGDGYTF
TRBV5-1	TRBJ2-7	-	TGCGCCAGCAGCGGCGGACAGAGCCGCTTCTCCTACGAGCAGTACTTC	CASSGGQSRFSYEQYF
TRBV27	TRBJ1-5	-	TGTGCCAGCAGTAGTCAGGGTATCAATCAGCCCCAGCATTTT	CASSSQGINQPQHF
TRBV12-3/TRBV12-4	TRBJ1-2	TRBD1	TGTGCCAGCAGTTTGTCAGGGGGTCGCGGCTACACCTTC	CASSLSGGRGYTF
TRBV19	TRBJ2-3	-	TGTGCCAGTAGTAAAGGGGGTTCAGTGGGCCCGGGACACCTCACAGATACGCAGTATTTT	CASSKGGSVGPGHLTDTQYF
TRBV27	TRBJ2-3	TRBD2	TGTGCCAGCAGTTACCAAGGACTAGCGGGAGTCACAGATACGCAGTATTTT	CASSYQGLAGVTDTQYF
TRBV7-2	TRBJ2-7	TRBD2	TGTGCCAGCAGCTTAAAGGGTACTAGCGGGAGTATCTACGAGCAGTACTTC	CASSLKGTSGSIYEQYF
TRBV28	TRBJ2-2	TRBD1	TGTGCCAGCAGTGGGCAGGGGGCAACCGGGGAGCTGTTTTTT	CASSGQGATGELFF
TRBV6-5	TRBJ1-2	TRBD1	TGTGCCAGCAGTTACTCAGGGGGCGCCCCCTATGGCTACACCTTC	CASSYSGGAPYGYTF
TRBV2	TRBJ2-5	TRBD1	TGTGCCAGCAGTGAAAACAGGGGGTCGGGGACCCAGTACTTC	CASSENRGSGTQYF
TRBV19	TRBJ2-2	TRBD1	TGTGCCACCCGGACAGGGTGGACCGGGGAGCTGTTTTTT	CATRTGWTGELFF
TRBV9	TRBJ2-1	TRBD2	TGTGCCAGCAGCCTTAGCGGGAGCTCCTACAATGAGCAGTTCTTC	CASSLSGSSYNEQFF
TRBV27	TRBJ1-1	-	TGTGCCAGCAGTTTTGCCAACCAGGGGAACACTGAAGCTTTCTTT	CASSFANQGNTEAFF